A single sample is the source of the 26 T cell receptor beta chains below, sequenced in a study of T-cell reconstitution after alpha-beta-depleted transplantation in children. Preparation of the TCRbeta library was carried out with unique molecular identifiers. One entry per CDR3 protein results from TCRdb running MiXCR on the PCR reads. The table includes about 980,000 distinct CDR3 sequences, 25% to 30% detected once. The input for sequencing was PBMCs, mostly from graft donor cells, taken 360 days after TCRalphabeta/CD19-depleted stem cell transplant. Receptors originate from a boy under two years old who had a stem cell transplant for SCID, so the T cells may come from the graft donor.

The J gene is TRBJ2-7, the V gene TRBV29-1; 8 nucleotides match TRBD1. Germline values: CDR1 SQVTM, CDR2 ANQGSEA. This CDR3 contains 12 residues. V was clipped by 7 bases and J by 2 bases; unmatched bases: 4. CDR3 in DNA: TGCAGCGCTGGGACAGGAACCTACGAGCAGTACTTC. The encoded protein is CSAGTGTYEQYF.

This clonotype has a handful of counts. The V gene is TRBV5-1, the J gene TRBJ2-3, with 13 bases that match TRBD2. The CDR3 has 16 amino acids. Germline lookup yields CDR1 SGHRS and CDR2 YFSETQ. V was clipped by 3 bases and J by 3 bases; unmatched bases: 4. The CDR3 is CASSSTSGGATDTQYF. The CDR3 DNA follows: TGCGCCAGCAGCTCCACTAGCGGGGGGGCTACAGATACGCAGTATTTT.

This clonotype was seen more than once but under ten times. Here the CDR3 reads CASSQAGGSGSPLHF. CDR3 bases: TGTGCCAGCAGCCAAGCCGGAGGGTCTGGATCACCCCTCCACTTT. This chain joins TRBV3-1 and TRBJ1-6; D remains unclear. With 1 base removed from V and 10 bases from J, the gap between germline ends came to 14 bases. The CDR3 is 15 amino acids. Per germline, CDR1 LGHDT and CDR2 YNNKEL (reference sequence).

The rearrangement joins TRBV6-2 or TRBV6-3 to TRBJ2-7; D unclear. V shed 6 bases and J shed 3 bases, with 6 bases lying between them. The CDR3 loop spans 11 amino acids. From germline, CDR1 is MNHEY and CDR2 SVGEGT. The DNA for the CDR3 is TGTGCCAGCAGAAACGGCTACGAGCAGTACTTC. As protein: CASRNGYEQYF.

V gene TRBV9 combines with J gene TRBJ2-7, with 8 nucleotides matching TRBD2. Germline assignment: CDR1 SGDLS and CDR2 YYNGEE. V lost 0 bases and J lost 4; bases outside the gene matches: 3. CDR3 length: 14 amino acids. This CDR3 reads CASSVAAGGYEQYF. The CDR3 DNA reads as TGTGCCAGCAGCGTAGCCGCGGGGGGATACGAGCAGTACTTC.

V usage is TRBV6-1 and J usage is TRBJ1-1, with D possibly TRBD1 on 5 matching bases. Per the germline V gene, CDR1 is MNHNS and CDR2 is SASEGT. The CDR3 is 14 amino acids. Trimming took 6 bases from V and 1 from J, leaving 12 bases between them. CDR3 nucleotide sequence: TGTGCCAGCAGAATTGGGGCCCAGAACACTGAAGCTTTCTTT. This gives the protein CASRIGAQNTEAFF.

The chain links TRBV7-8 to TRBJ2-1; no clear D. V lost 4 bases and J 5 bases, leaving 18 bases between the germline ends. There are 16 residues in the CDR3. Germline V gene data show CDR1 as SGHVS and CDR2 as FQNEAQ. The CDR3 nucleotides read TGTGCCAGCAGCTGGGTTATGGGGTATGGAGACAATGAGCAGTTCTTC. Protein: CASSWVMGYGDNEQFF. The entire variable domain, with the rest obtained from reference TRBV7-8 and TRBJ2-1, is as follows: GAGVSQSPRYKVAKRGQDVALRCDPISGHVSLFWYQQALGQGPEFLTYFQNEAQLDKSGLPSDRFFAERPEGSVSTLKIQRTQQEDSAVYLCASSWVMGYGDNEQFFGPGTRLTVL.

The V call is TRBV5-1, the J call TRBJ2-7; D ambiguous. V dropped 0 bases and J dropped 0 bases, with 4 bases sitting between them. CDR1 and CDR2 (germline): SGHRS, YFSETQ. This CDR3 comprises 13 residues. The CDR3 DNA follows: TGCGCCAGCAGCTTGGCCATCTCCTACGAGCAGTACTTC. Protein: CASSLAISYEQYF. Filled out from reference TRBV5-1 and TRBJ2-7, the complete variable domain reads KAGVTQTPRYLIKTRGQQVTLSCSPISGHRSVSWYQQTPGQGLQFLFEYFSETQRNKGNFPGRFSGRQFSNSRSEMNVSTLELGDSALYLCASSLAISYEQYFGPGTRLTVT.

This chain connects TRBV2 to TRBJ2-2, with D possibly TRBD2 on 6 matching bases. The V gene's germline CDR1 is SNHLY and CDR2 FYNNEI. V dropped 4 bases and J dropped 5 bases, with 8 bases sitting between them. The CDR3 consists of 13 residues. Here the CDR3 reads CASSAGETGELFF. CDR3 sequence (DNA): TGTGCCAGCAGTGCGGGGGAAACCGGGGAGCTGTTTTTT. Full variable domain (remainder filled in from reference TRBV2 and TRBJ2-2): EPEVTQTPSHQVTQMGQEVILRCVPISNHLYFYWYRQILGQKVEFLVSFYNNEISEKSEIFDDQFSVERPDGSNFTLKIRSTKLEDSAMYFCASSAGETGELFFGEGSRLTVL.

This chain uses TRBV27 with TRBJ2-7, with 7 bases lining up with TRBD1. The CDR3 consists of 15 residues. From germline, CDR1 is MNHEY and CDR2 SMNVEV (reference sequence). The ends lost 0 bases at V and 2 bases at J; junction bases unmatched: 4. CDR3 sequence: CASSLSGGEAYEQYF. The CDR3 coding sequence is TGTGCCAGCAGTTTATCAGGGGGCGAAGCCTACGAGCAGTACTTC.

J is TRBJ2-7 and V is TRBV27, with TRBD1 identical over 8 bases. V lost 4 bases to trimming and J lost 0 bases; unmatched junction nucleotides: 8. CDR3 length: 16 amino acids. The germline V gene encodes CDR1 MNHEY and CDR2 SMNVEV (reference sequence). In DNA, the CDR3 is TGTGCCAGCAGTTGGGCAGGGGGCGCGAGCTCCTACGAGCAGTACTTC. Translating gives CASSWAGGASSYEQYF.

The genes are TRBV12-3 or TRBV12-4 and TRBJ2-5; TRBD1 matches 7 bases. CDR3 length equals 14 residues. The J segment lost 5 bases and the V segment lost 4 bases, leaving 7 bases of the junction unmatched. The CDR3 protein is CASSYNTGVETQYF. CDR3 bases: TGTGCCAGCAGTTATAATACAGGGGTGGAGACCCAGTACTTC.

This clonotype appeared a few times. The gene calls are TRBV4-2 and TRBJ2-3, with D perhaps matching TRBD2 (5 bases). V lost 1 base to trimming and J lost 14 bases, with 16 bases between them. The germline CDR1 and CDR2 sequences are LGHNA and YNFKEQ. The CDR3 totals 13 residues. CDR3 in amino acids: CASSQAGETPTYF. CDR3 nucleotides: TGTGCCAGCAGCCAAGCTGGGGAGACACCGACGTATTTT.

J is TRBJ1-5 and V is TRBV20-1, with D unclear. Germline lookup yields CDR1 DFQATT and CDR2 SNEGSKA (reference sequence). Deletions cut 0 bases from V and 7 bases from J, with 16 bases between. This CDR3 is built from 15 residues. This chain's CDR3 is CSAREGGSLRQPQHF. The DNA for the CDR3 is TGCAGTGCTAGAGAAGGAGGATCCCTGAGACAGCCCCAGCATTTT.

The CDR3 spells CSASQGTSGDTQYF. As DNA, the CDR3 is TGCAGTGCTAGTCAGGGGACTAGCGGAGATACGCAGTATTTT. The chain carries TRBV20-1 and TRBJ2-3; TRBD2 agrees at 11 bases. CDR3 length: 14 amino acids. After removal of 3 bases from V and 5 bases from J, the junction contained 4 bases not matched to a gene. Germline CDR1 reads DFQATT; CDR2 reads SNEGSKA (reference sequence).

V is TRBV7-6 and J is TRBJ2-3, with a possible D match to TRBD1 (6 bases). Germline V lookup: CDR1 SGHVS, CDR2 FNYEAQ. V was trimmed by 1 base and J by 4 bases, leaving 15 bases between them. This CDR3 contains 16 residues. This CDR3 is CASSLVRGFWADTQYF. Here the CDR3 DNA reads TGTGCCAGCAGCTTAGTCAGGGGTTTCTGGGCAGATACGCAGTATTTT.

In this sample, this clonotype turned up a few times. This rearrangement joins TRBV4-1 to TRBJ1-1; D is perhaps TRBD1 (5 bases). V lost 2 bases, J lost 3 bases, and 13 bases lay in between. Germline V gives CDR1 MGHRA, CDR2 YSYEKL. The length of the CDR3 is 15 residues. CDR3 protein: CASSQLVQADTEAFF. As DNA, the CDR3 is TGCGCCAGCAGCCAACTGGTACAGGCGGACACTGAAGCTTTCTTT.

This clonotype appeared a few times. The CDR3 DNA reads TGTGCCAGCAGTTCCCTTTGGACAGGGGGTGGTACTGAAGCTTTCTTT. Protein: CASSSLWTGGGTEAFF. The chain joins TRBV6-2 or TRBV6-3 to TRBJ1-1; TRBD1 agrees at 10 bases. Trimming removed 4 bases from V and 5 bases from J; junction bases left unmatched: 10. Germline CDR1 MNHEY, CDR2 SVGEGT. CDR3 length: 16 amino acids.

The chain combines TRBV29-1 with TRBJ1-1; 11 bases agree with TRBD1. Germline V lookup: CDR1 SQVTM, CDR2 ANQGSEA. This CDR3 region has 17 residues. V was pared by 0 bases and J by 4 bases, with 10 bases of the junction left unmatched. In DNA, the CDR3 is TGCAGCGTTGAAGATCGCCGCCTCGGGACAGGGGGCACTGAAGCTTTCTTT. Its translation: CSVEDRRLGTGGTEAFF. The full variable domain, in which reference TRBV29-1 and TRBJ1-1 provide the parts outside the CDR3, is SAVISQKPSRDICQRGTSLTIQCQVDSQVTMMFWYRQQPGQSLTLIATANQGSEATYESGFVIDKFPISRPNLTFSTLTVSNMSPEDSSIYLCSVEDRRLGTGGTEAFFGQGTRLTVV.

This clonotype was observed many times. This chain uses TRBV12-3 or TRBV12-4 with TRBJ1-1, with no clear D. V was trimmed by 3 bases and J by 1 base, leaving 9 bases between them. CDR3 length equals 14 residues. For the CDR3, the DNA is TGTGCCAGCAGTTTGGGAGAACGGAACACTGAAGCTTTCTTT. Its protein is CASSLGERNTEAFF.

This clonotype was seen only a few times. This chain connects TRBV15 to TRBJ2-7; D call uncertain. V was cut by 0 bases and J by 3 bases, with 9 bases left in between. CDR1 and CDR2 (germline): LNHNV, YYDKDF (reference sequence). The CDR3 consists of 14 residues. The CDR3, as DNA: TGTGCCACCAGCAGAGATTTTGGGGACTACGAGCAGTACTTC. Residues: CATSRDFGDYEQYF. Full variable domain (rest looked up from reference TRBV15 and TRBJ2-7): DAMVIQNPRYQVTQFGKPVTLSCSQTLNHNVMYWYQQKSSQAPKLLFHYYDKDFNNEADTPDNFQSRRPNTSFCFLDIRSPGLGDTAMYLCATSRDFGDYEQYFGPGTRLTVT.

This clonotype was observed a few times. The chain couples TRBV13 to TRBJ2-1; 9 bases align to TRBD2. The V gene end was trimmed by 2 bases and the J gene end by 7 bases; junction bases not matched to a gene: 6. Germline values: CDR1 PRHDT, CDR2 FYEKMQ (reference sequence). The CDR3 loop spans 15 amino acids. CDR3 protein: CASSLPGLAQNEQFF. The CDR3 DNA is TGTGCCAGCAGCTTACCGGGACTAGCTCAAAATGAGCAGTTCTTC.

Only a few counts were recorded for this clonotype. V is TRBV12-3 or TRBV12-4 and J is TRBJ2-7; tentative D call: TRBD2 (6 bases). Trimming shortened V by 0 bases and J by 2 bases, and 17 bases separated the two germline ends. The CDR3 loop spans 17 amino acids. CDR3 residues: CASSLARIRDSAYEQYF. The CDR3 DNA reads as TGTGCCAGCAGTTTAGCGCGAATCAGGGACTCAGCCTACGAGCAGTACTTC.

The table lists this clonotype with a few counts. This sequence joins TRBV12-3 or TRBV12-4 and TRBJ1-1; TRBD1 might be the D (5 bases). V was trimmed by 8 bases and J by 5 bases, leaving 18 bases between them. The CDR3 runs 14 residues. CDR3 protein: CASVFRGGGTEAFF. As DNA, the CDR3 is TGTGCCAGCGTCTTCCGTGGGGGGGGAACTGAAGCTTTCTTT.

There are many counts of this clonotype. The rearrangement uses TRBV4-3 and TRBJ2-2; TRBD2 agrees at 7 bases. The germline V gene encodes CDR1 LGHNA and CDR2 YSLEER. Trimming took 4 bases from V and 2 from J; bases not matched to a gene: 1. The CDR3 runs to 14 residues. The CDR3 coding sequence is TGCGCCAGCAGCCGGGGGGGAAACACCGGGGAGCTGTTTTTT. Amino acid sequence: CASSRGGNTGELFF.

The rearrangement uses TRBV7-8 and TRBJ2-7; D tentatively fits TRBD1 or TRBD2 (5 bases each). With 0 bases removed from V and 2 bases from J, the gap between germline ends came to 23 bases. This CDR3 has 19 residues. Germline-derived CDR1 and CDR2 are SGHVS and FQNEAQ. CDR3 DNA sequence: TGTGCCAGCAGCTTAGCCGTACTAGATGGGACCCACTCCCCCTACGAGCAGTACTTC. It is translated as CASSLAVLDGTHSPYEQYF. Drawing the rest from reference TRBV7-8 and TRBJ2-7, the complete variable domain is GAGVSQSPRYKVAKRGQDVALRCDPISGHVSLFWYQQALGQGPEFLTYFQNEAQLDKSGLPSDRFFAERPEGSVSTLKIQRTQQEDSAVYLCASSLAVLDGTHSPYEQYFGPGTRLTVT.